The 23 T cell receptor beta chains below come from one sample, sequenced in a study of blood T cell repertoires in COVID-19. Data came from immunoSEQ multiplex PCR; TCRdb stores just in-frame clones and leaves some out. The data contain 90,000 to 140,000 clones, approximately 72% of them seen just once; the ten biggest clones take up roughly a fifth. Sequencing was done on a sample of peripheral blood. The receptors come from a woman aged 70-85 years with acute or convalescent COVID-19.

The chain recombines TRBV6-5 with TRBJ1-5, with 7 bases identical to TRBD1. Germline V CDR1 and CDR2: MNHEY, SVGAGI. CDR3 size: 15 residues. The V segment lost 6 bases and the J segment 6 bases; nucleotides outside the gene matches: 11. As DNA, the CDR3 is TGTGCCAGCAGCCCGACAGGGATAGGTCCTCAGCCCCAGCATTTT. Amino acids: CASSPTGIGPQPQHF.

This clone was seen more than once but under ten times. The chain employs TRBV11-1 and TRBJ1-1, with TRBD1 as a possible D gene (5 bases). The CDR3 totals 13 residues. Trimming took off 5 bases at V and 1 base at J, with 8 bases between the two ends. Germline CDR1 is SGHAT and CDR2 is FQDESV (reference sequence). The CDR3 coding sequence is TGTGCCAGCAGCATCGACAGGAACACTGAAGCTTTCTTT. Its protein product is CASSIDRNTEAFF.

This clone showed up just a few times. The chain combines TRBV30 with TRBJ2-1, with D possibly TRBD1 on 6 matching bases. CDR3 length equals 16 residues. Germline V CDR1 and CDR2: GTSNPN, SVGIG (reference sequence). Trimming removed 1 base at V and 0 bases at J, with 13 bases between. The CDR3 DNA is TGTGCCTGGAGTGCGCAGGGGTTGAGCTCCTACAATGAGCAGTTCTTC. Amino acid sequence: CAWSAQGLSSYNEQFF.

The chain couples TRBV15 to TRBJ2-7, with TRBD1 as a possible D gene (6 bases). The CDR3 has 16 amino acids. Germline V gives CDR1 LNHNV, CDR2 YYDKDF (reference sequence). V lost 0 bases to trimming and J lost 4 bases, with 16 bases between them. CDR3 sequence reads: CATSRDQKGQPYEQYF. The CDR3 nucleotides are TGTGCCACCAGCAGAGATCAAAAAGGACAGCCTTACGAGCAGTACTTC.

This clone was found once. The V call is TRBV13, the J call TRBJ2-7, with a weak D call TRBD2 (5 bases). CDR1 PRHDT and CDR2 FYEKMQ come from the germline V gene (reference sequence). This CDR3 is 14 amino acids long. V was cut by 2 bases and J by 2 bases, with 10 bases left in between. DNA for the CDR3: TGTGCCAGCAGCTTAAAAGCCGGGACCTACGAGCAGTACTTC. As protein: CASSLKAGTYEQYF.

The V and J genes are TRBV27 and TRBJ2-3; 7 bases are a match to TRBD1. CDR1 and CDR2 from the germline V gene are MNHEY and SMNVEV (reference sequence). CDR3 length: 14 residues. The V gene end was trimmed by 4 bases and the J gene end by 1 base; junction bases not matched to a gene: 2. CDR3 sequence reads: CASSWTGGTDTQYF. CDR3 nucleotides: TGTGCCAGCAGTTGGACAGGAGGCACAGATACGCAGTATTTT.

The chain has TRBV3-1 (or the pseudogene TRBV3-2) and TRBJ2-1; D gene unclear. V was shortened by 1 base and J by 9 bases, with 16 bases between the two germline ends. Germline values: CDR1 LGHDT, CDR2 YNNKEL (reference sequence). The CDR3 sequence is 15 residues long. The CDR3 spells CASSQAVRFPGEQFF. The CDR3 bases are TGTGCCAGCAGCCAAGCGGTGAGGTTTCCTGGTGAGCAGTTCTTC.

The genes are TRBV5-1 and TRBJ2-1, with 9 bases aligning to TRBD2. Germline CDR1 reads SGHRS; CDR2 reads YFSETQ. Unmatched junction bases numbered 4, after V lost 1 base and J lost 8 bases. The CDR3 spans 14 residues. The CDR3 is CASSLTAGGDEQFF. The CDR3 region has the DNA TGCGCCAGCAGCTTGACAGCGGGGGGTGATGAGCAGTTCTTC.

The V call is TRBV10-3, the J call TRBJ2-7; unclear D gene. The CDR3 length is 14 residues. V was clipped by 1 base and J by 4 bases, with 11 bases between them. The germline gives CDR1 ENHRY, CDR2 SYGVKD. CDR3 amino acids: CAISEFIGGYEQYF. In DNA form, the CDR3 reads TGTGCCATCAGTGAGTTTATTGGCGGATACGAGCAGTACTTC.

The V call is TRBV9, the J call TRBJ1-2, with D maybe TRBD1 (6 bases). This CDR3 comprises 16 residues. V dropped 4 bases and J dropped 8 bases, with 24 bases sitting between them. From germline, CDR1 is SGDLS and CDR2 YYNGEE. DNA of the CDR3: TGTGCCAGCAGCACTCGGGTCAAGGGGACAACGTCGGGCTACACCTTC. Translated, it gives CASSTRVKGTTSGYTF.

This clone was recorded once. The V and J genes are TRBV7-2 and TRBJ2-5; 7 bases are shared with TRBD1. Losses at the gene ends were 0 bases for V and 4 bases for J; bases not matched to a gene: 5. The CDR3 contains 15 residues. CDR1 and CDR2 from the germline V gene are SGHTA and FQGNSA. The CDR3 DNA is TGTGCCAGCAGCTTAGCTCCGGGACAGCGAGAGACCCAGTACTTC. Translated, it gives CASSLAPGQRETQYF.

This sequence joins TRBV9 and TRBJ2-4, with 9 positions matching TRBD1. The J segment lost 7 bases and the V segment lost 4 bases, leaving 9 bases of the junction unmatched. The CDR3 extends over 15 amino acids. Germline lookup yields CDR1 SGDLS and CDR2 YYNGEE. The CDR3 DNA follows: TGTGCCAGCAGCTCGGGACAGGGCGGGCTCAACATTCAGTACTTC. Translation: CASSSGQGGLNIQYF.

The V call is TRBV11-2, the J call TRBJ2-7; 7 bases are shared with TRBD2. This CDR3 comprises 16 residues. Germline CDR1 and CDR2: SGHAT and FQNNGV. With V trimmed by 0 bases and J by 6 bases, 11 bases remained unmatched. This CDR3 is CASSLDGRAQRGEQYF. The CDR3 bases are TGTGCCAGCAGCTTAGATGGGCGGGCACAGCGGGGCGAGCAGTACTTC.

The genes are TRBV5-1 and TRBJ2-7; D perhaps matches TRBD1 (6 bases). Germline V gene lookup returns CDR1 SGHRS and CDR2 YFSETQ. With 1 base removed from V and 5 bases from J, the gap between germline ends came to 7 bases. The CDR3 runs to 12 residues. The CDR3 is CASSLQGHEQYF. CDR3 DNA sequence: TGCGCCAGCAGCTTGCAGGGGCACGAGCAGTACTTC.

The chain has TRBV4-1 and TRBJ1-3; weak D call: TRBD1 (6 bases). V was shortened by 0 bases and J by 2 bases, with 17 bases between the two germline ends. Germline V CDR1 and CDR2: MGHRA, YSYEKL. The CDR3 covers 18 residues. CDR3 in amino acids: CASSQDRGGVIAGNTIYF. The CDR3, as DNA: TGCGCCAGCAGCCAAGATAGGGGGGGCGTAATAGCTGGAAACACCATATATTTT.

The V call is TRBV18, the J call TRBJ2-2, with 7 nucleotides matching TRBD1. Germline trimming cut 6 bases from V and 6 bases from J; bases unmatched to any gene: 13. CDR1 KGHSH and CDR2 LQKENI come from the germline V gene. There are 16 residues in the CDR3. CDR3 nucleotides: TGTGCCAGCTCCCGCGACAGGGATGGTTTCGCCGGGGAGCTGTTTTTT. Amino acids: CASSRDRDGFAGELFF.

The table lists this clone with a few counts. The CDR3, as DNA: TGTGCCAGCAGCTCAGGGGTCAGGGACTACGAGCAGTACTTC. Its protein is CASSSGVRDYEQYF. This sequence joins TRBV11-2 and TRBJ2-7; D possibly corresponds to TRBD1 (6 bases). Germline V CDR1 and CDR2: SGHAT, FQNNGV. The length of the CDR3 is 14 residues. V gave up 4 bases and J gave up 3 bases, with 13 bases separating them.

The chain employs TRBV29-1 and TRBJ2-7; 10 bases are a match to TRBD1. With V trimmed by 4 bases and J by 3 bases, 3 bases remained unmatched. Looked up from germline, CDR1 is SQVTM and CDR2 is ANQGSEA. The CDR3 has 13 amino acids. Here the CDR3 reads CSVGTGGLYEQYF. DNA for the CDR3: TGCAGCGTTGGGACAGGGGGACTCTACGAGCAGTACTTC.

J is TRBJ2-5 and V is TRBV6-5; 7 nucleotides match TRBD2. This CDR3 region has 14 residues. CDR1 and CDR2 (germline): MNHEY, SVGAGI. The trim removed 5 bases at V and 9 bases at J, leaving 12 bases unmatched. CDR3 residues: CASSPDRSRGAQYF. CDR3 nucleotides: TGTGCCAGCAGTCCAGACAGATCCCGGGGGGCCCAGTACTTC.

This rearrangement joins TRBV18 to TRBJ1-6; D uncertain. With 4 bases removed from V and 8 bases from J, the gap between germline ends came to 15 bases. The CDR3 is 15 amino acids. Germline V gene sequence: CDR1 KGHSH, CDR2 LQKENI. The CDR3 nucleotides read TGTGCCAGCTCACAACAGACCCCCTGGGATTCACCCCTCCACTTT. It is translated as CASSQQTPWDSPLHF.

This clone was counted once. The chain couples TRBV24-1 to TRBJ2-1; no definite D call. This CDR3 is built from 12 residues. Trimming shortened V by 9 bases and J by 4 bases, and 9 bases separated the two germline ends. Germline V gene lookup returns CDR1 KGHDR and CDR2 SFDVKD. This CDR3 reads CATGGGYNEQFF. Here the CDR3 DNA reads TGTGCCACCGGTGGCGGATACAATGAGCAGTTCTTC.

The chain carries TRBV9 and TRBJ2-1; 10 bases are shared with TRBD1. Unmatched junction bases numbered 7, after V lost 0 bases and J lost 7 bases. The germline CDR1 and CDR2 sequences are SGDLS and YYNGEE. The CDR3 length is 16 residues. The CDR3 nucleotides are TGTGCCAGCAGCGTAGCGACAGGGGGCTTGAGGAATGAGCAGTTCTTC. Amino acid sequence: CASSVATGGLRNEQFF. Full variable domain (missing parts from reference TRBV9 and TRBJ2-1): DSGVTQTPKHLITATGQRVTLRCSPRSGDLSVYWYQQSLDQGLQFLIQYYNGEERAKGNILERFSAQQFPDLHSELNLSSLELGDSALYFCASSVATGGLRNEQFFGPGTRLTVL.

The chain has TRBV3-1 (or the pseudogene TRBV3-2) and TRBJ2-7; possible D gene TRBD2, 6 bases. The germline V gene has CDR1 LGHDT and CDR2 YNNKEL (reference sequence). Trimming cost V 1 base and J 5 bases, with 12 bases left between them. This CDR3 has 14 residues. The CDR3 sequence is CASSQVRRGDEQYF. The CDR3 DNA follows: TGTGCCAGCAGCCAAGTTAGGAGGGGCGACGAGCAGTACTTC.